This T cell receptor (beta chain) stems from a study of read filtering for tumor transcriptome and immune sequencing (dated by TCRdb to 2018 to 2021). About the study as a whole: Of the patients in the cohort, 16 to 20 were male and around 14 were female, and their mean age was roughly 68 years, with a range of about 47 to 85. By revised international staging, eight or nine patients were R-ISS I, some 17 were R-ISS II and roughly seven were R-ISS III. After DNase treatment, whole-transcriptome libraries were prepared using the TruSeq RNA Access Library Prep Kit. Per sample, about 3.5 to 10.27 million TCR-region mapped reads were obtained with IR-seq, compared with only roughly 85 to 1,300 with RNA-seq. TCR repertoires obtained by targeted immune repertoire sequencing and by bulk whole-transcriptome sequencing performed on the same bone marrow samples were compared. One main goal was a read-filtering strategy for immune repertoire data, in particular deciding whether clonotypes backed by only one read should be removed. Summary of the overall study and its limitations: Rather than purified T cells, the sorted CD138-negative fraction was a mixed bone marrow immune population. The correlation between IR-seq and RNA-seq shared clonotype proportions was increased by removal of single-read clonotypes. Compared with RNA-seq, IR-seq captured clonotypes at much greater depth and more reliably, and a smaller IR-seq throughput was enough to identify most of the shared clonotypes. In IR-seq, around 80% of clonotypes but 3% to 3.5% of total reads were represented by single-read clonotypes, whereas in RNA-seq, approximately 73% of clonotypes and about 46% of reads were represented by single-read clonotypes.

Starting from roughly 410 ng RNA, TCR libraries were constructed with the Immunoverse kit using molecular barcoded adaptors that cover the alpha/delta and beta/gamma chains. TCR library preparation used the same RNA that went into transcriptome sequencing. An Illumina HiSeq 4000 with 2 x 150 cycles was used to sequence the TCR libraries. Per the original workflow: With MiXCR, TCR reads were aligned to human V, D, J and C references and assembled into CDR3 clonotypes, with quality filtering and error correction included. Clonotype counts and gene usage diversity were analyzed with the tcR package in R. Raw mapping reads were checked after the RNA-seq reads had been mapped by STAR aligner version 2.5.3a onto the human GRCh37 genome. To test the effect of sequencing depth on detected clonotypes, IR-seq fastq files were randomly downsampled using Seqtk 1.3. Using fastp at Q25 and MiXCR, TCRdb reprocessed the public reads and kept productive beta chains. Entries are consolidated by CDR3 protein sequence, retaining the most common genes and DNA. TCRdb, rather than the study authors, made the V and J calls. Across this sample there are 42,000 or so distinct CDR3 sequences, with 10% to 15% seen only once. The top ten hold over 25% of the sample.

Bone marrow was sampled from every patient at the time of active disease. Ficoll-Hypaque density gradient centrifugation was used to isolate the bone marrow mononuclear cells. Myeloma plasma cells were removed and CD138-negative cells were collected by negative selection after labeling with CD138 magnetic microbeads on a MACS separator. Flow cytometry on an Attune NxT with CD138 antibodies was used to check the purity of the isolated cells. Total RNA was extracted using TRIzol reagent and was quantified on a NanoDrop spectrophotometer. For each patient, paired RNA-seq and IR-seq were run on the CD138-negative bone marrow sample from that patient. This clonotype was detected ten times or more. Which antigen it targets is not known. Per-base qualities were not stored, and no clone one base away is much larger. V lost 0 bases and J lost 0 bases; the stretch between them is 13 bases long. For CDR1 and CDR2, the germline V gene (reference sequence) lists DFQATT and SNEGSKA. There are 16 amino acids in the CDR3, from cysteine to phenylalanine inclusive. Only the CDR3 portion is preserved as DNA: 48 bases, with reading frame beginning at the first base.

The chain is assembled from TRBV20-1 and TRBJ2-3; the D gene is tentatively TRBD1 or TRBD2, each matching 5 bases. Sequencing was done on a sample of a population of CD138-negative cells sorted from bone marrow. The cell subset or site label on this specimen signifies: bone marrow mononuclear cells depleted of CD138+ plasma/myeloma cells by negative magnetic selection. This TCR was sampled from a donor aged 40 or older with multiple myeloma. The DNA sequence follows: TGCAGTGCTAGAGATCCACGGGACCTGAGCACAGATACGCAGTATTTT. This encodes CSARDPRDLSTDTQYF.